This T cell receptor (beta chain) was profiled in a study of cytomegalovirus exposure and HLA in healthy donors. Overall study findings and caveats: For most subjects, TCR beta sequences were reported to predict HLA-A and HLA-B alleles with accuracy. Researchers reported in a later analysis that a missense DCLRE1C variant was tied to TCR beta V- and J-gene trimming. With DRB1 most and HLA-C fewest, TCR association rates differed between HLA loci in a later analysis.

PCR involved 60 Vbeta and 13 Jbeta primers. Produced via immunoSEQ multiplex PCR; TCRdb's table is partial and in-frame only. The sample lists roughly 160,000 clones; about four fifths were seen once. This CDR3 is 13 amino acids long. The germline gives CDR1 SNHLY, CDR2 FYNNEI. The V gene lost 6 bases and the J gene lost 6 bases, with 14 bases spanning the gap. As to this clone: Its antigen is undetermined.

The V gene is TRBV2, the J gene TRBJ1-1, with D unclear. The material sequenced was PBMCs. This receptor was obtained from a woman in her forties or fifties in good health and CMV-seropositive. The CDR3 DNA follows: TGTGCCAGCAGCGACCAGGTCACGGCTGAAGCTTTCTTT. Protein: CASSDQVTAEAFF.